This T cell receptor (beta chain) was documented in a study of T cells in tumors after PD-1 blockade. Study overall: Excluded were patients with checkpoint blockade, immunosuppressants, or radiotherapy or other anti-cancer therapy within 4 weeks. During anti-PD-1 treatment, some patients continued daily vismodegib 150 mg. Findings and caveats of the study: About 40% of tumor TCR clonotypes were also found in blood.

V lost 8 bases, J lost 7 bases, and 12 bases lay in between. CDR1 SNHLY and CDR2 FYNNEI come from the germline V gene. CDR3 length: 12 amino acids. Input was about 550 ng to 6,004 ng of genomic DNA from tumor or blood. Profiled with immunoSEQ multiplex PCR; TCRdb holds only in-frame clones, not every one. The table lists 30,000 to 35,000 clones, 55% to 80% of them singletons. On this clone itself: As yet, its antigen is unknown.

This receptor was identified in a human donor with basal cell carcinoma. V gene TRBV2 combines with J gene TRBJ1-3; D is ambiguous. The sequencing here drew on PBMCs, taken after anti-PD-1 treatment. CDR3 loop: CASLPGGNTIYF. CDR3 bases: TGTGCCAGCCTCCCAGGAGGGAACACCATATATTTT. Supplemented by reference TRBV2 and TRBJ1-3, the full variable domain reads EPEVTQTPSHQVTQMGQEVILRCVPISNHLYFYWYRQILGQKVEFLVSFYNNEISEKSEIFDDQFSVERPDGSNFTLKIRSTKLEDSAMYFCASLPGGNTIYFGEGSWLTVV.